This is a list of T cell receptor beta chains from one sample in a study of blood T cell repertoires in COVID-19. Libraries were prepared by immunoSEQ multiplex PCR; TCRdb keeps only in-frame clonotypes and omits some of them. The profile shows about 62,000 clones, 70% to 90% of them singletons. The sequenced sample was peripheral blood. The receptors shown here come from a man aged 65-85 years with acute or convalescent COVID-19. CDR3s include the opening cysteine and the closing phenylalanine or tryptophan. The D gene is left open where the match is weak. Clone sizes are given selectively: once, few, many, or a class where the clone is expanded.

d_call j_call v_call clone_size cdr3_aa cdr3_nt
TRBD2 TRBJ2-5 TRBV25-1 - CASSAGLAGARAQYF TGTGCCAGCAGTGCGGGACTAGCGGGAGCCCGGGCCCAGTACTTC
- TRBJ1-2 TRBV4-1 - CASSPYILTTAYGYTF TGCGCCAGCAGCCCATACATATTAACAACCGCCTATGGCTACACCTTC
TRBD1 TRBJ2-7 TRBV3-1/TRBV3-2 - CASSPNLGQALYEQYF TGTGCCAGCAGCCCCAATCTGGGACAGGCCCTATACGAGCAGTACTTC
TRBD2 TRBJ2-3 TRBV19 - CASSGLATRGSDTQYF TGTGCCAGTAGTGGACTAGCGACAAGGGGTTCAGATACGCAGTATTTT
TRBD2 TRBJ2-1 TRBV27 - CASSGGSGVRNEQFF TGTGCCAGCAGTGGGGGTAGCGGGGTCCGAAATGAGCAGTTCTTC
TRBD2 TRBJ2-1 TRBV6-2/TRBV6-3 - CASSYGRGGYNEQFF TGTGCCAGCAGTTACGGGCGGGGGGGCTACAATGAGCAGTTCTTC
- TRBJ1-2 TRBV19 - CASIGSLPQNYGYTF TGTGCCAGTATTGGCAGTTTACCCCAGAACTATGGCTACACCTTC
TRBD2 TRBJ2-2 TRBV5-4 - CASSAGTSRPGELFF TGTGCCAGCAGCGCCGGGACTAGCAGGCCCGGGGAGCTGTTTTTT
- TRBJ2-7 TRBV18 - CASSPRVGSPYEQYF TGTGCCAGCTCACCTCGAGTCGGGAGTCCCTACGAGCAGTACTTC
TRBD2 TRBJ2-1 TRBV18 - CASQNQLGAGGPNEQFF TGTGCCAGCCAAAACCAGCTTGGAGCGGGAGGGCCCAATGAGCAGTTCTTC
TRBD2 TRBJ2-1 TRBV28 - CASSLMGGPAEQFF TGTGCCAGCAGTTTAATGGGAGGGCCGGCTGAGCAGTTCTTC
- TRBJ2-2 TRBV3-1/TRBV3-2 - CASRRGTGELFF TGTGCCAGCAGACGAGGCACCGGGGAGCTGTTTTTT
- TRBJ2-7 TRBV25-1 few CASNNRGGNEQYF TGTGCCAGCAATAACAGGGGGGGGAACGAGCAGTACTTC
- TRBJ2-3 TRBV20-1 - CSATVEDTQYF TGCAGTGCTACTGTGGAGGATACGCAGTATTTT
- TRBJ1-1 TRBV5-1 - CASSAQGGGTEAFF TGCGCCAGCAGCGCACAGGGTGGGGGCACTGAAGCTTTCTTT
- TRBJ2-6 TRBV29-1 - CSVGRTSGANVLTF TGCAGCGTTGGCAGGACTTCTGGGGCCAACGTCCTGACTTTC
TRBD1 TRBJ2-5 TRBV5-5 - CASSPPLTGGAPSYF TGTGCCAGCAGCCCTCCTTTGACAGGGGGCGCCCCCTCTTACTTC
TRBD2 TRBJ2-1 TRBV9 - CASSDQLATNEQFF TGTGCCAGCAGCGATCAACTAGCGACTAATGAGCAGTTCTTC
TRBD1 TRBJ1-3 TRBV7-9 few CASSFMQGVSGNTIYF TGTGCCAGCAGCTTCATGCAGGGGGTATCCGGAAACACCATATATTTT
- TRBJ2-1 TRBV5-4 - CASSFRGTGTQFF TGTGCCAGCAGCTTTAGAGGGACCGGGACTCAGTTCTTC
- TRBJ2-1 TRBV11-2 - CASSLLNSLYLRNEQFF TGTGCCAGCAGCTTACTAAACAGCCTCTATTTGCGCAATGAGCAGTTCTTC
- TRBJ2-5 TRBV9 - CASSVSGAVSQETQYF TGTGCCAGCAGCGTATCAGGGGCAGTTAGCCAAGAGACCCAGTACTTC
TRBD1 TRBJ1-5 TRBV2 - CATMGQFNQPQHF TGTGCCACGATGGGACAGTTTAATCAGCCCCAGCATTTT
TRBD1 TRBJ1-5 TRBV5-1 - CASSEGQPNQPQHF TGCGCCAGCAGCGAGGGACAGCCCAATCAGCCCCAGCATTTT
- TRBJ1-1 TRBV9 - CASSVAGNTEAFF TGTGCCAGCAGCGTAGCAGGCAACACTGAAGCTTTCTTT
- TRBJ1-5 TRBV19 few CASSMIGEGGNQPQHF TGTGCCAGTAGTATGATAGGAGAAGGGGGTAATCAGCCCCAGCATTTT
TRBD1 TRBJ2-7 TRBV11-3 - CASSLGGTGAYEQYF TGTGCCAGCAGCTTAGGGGGGACAGGTGCTTACGAGCAGTACTTC
- TRBJ1-2 TRBV5-5 - CASSDVHGDYGYTF TGTGCCAGCAGCGACGTACACGGGGACTATGGCTACACCTTC
- TRBJ1-4 TRBV11-2 - CASRASINEKLFF TGTGCCAGCAGAGCGAGTATTAATGAAAAACTGTTTTTT
- TRBJ1-2 TRBV5-6 - CASSLRGKDYGYTF TGTGCCAGCAGCTTGCGAGGGAAGGACTATGGCTACACCTTC
- TRBJ2-5 TRBV5-1 - CASSLGGTTAGETQYF TGCGCCAGCAGCTTGGGCGGGACGACGGCCGGAGAGACCCAGTACTTC
- TRBJ2-6 TRBV6-4 - CASSDRDTRSGANVLTF TGTGCCAGCAGTGATCGAGACACTCGCTCTGGGGCCAACGTCCTGACTTTC
TRBD1 TRBJ1-2 TRBV19 - CASSIAPTGPSTF TGTGCCAGTAGTATAGCCCCGACAGGGCCGAGTACCTTC
- TRBJ2-2 TRBV9 - CASSARVTGELFF TGTGCCAGCAGCGCCAGGGTTACCGGGGAGCTGTTTTTT
- TRBJ2-5 TRBV15 - CATSRELLQETQYF TGTGCCACCAGCAGAGAACTGCTGCAAGAGACCCAGTACTTC
- TRBJ2-3 TRBV7-9 - CASSDQGGLTDTQYF TGTGCCAGCAGCGACCAGGGCGGCTTGACAGATACGCAGTATTTT
- TRBJ2-4 TRBV28 - CASKLQSLAKNIQYF TGTGCCAGCAAGCTACAGAGTCTAGCCAAAAACATTCAGTACTTC
- TRBJ1-3 TRBV5-1 - CASSSDGGNTIYF TGCGCCAGCAGCTCGGACGGAGGGAACACCATATATTTT
TRBD1 TRBJ1-6 TRBV6-6 - CASSTQDRGANSPLHF TGTGCCAGCAGTACACAGGACAGGGGCGCGAATTCACCCCTCCACTTT
- TRBJ2-7 TRBV4-1 - CASSTIQGYDEQYF TGCGCCAGCAGCACCATCCAGGGGTACGACGAGCAGTACTTC
- TRBJ2-3 TRBV11-3 - CASSAGGPTDTQYF TGTGCCAGCAGCGCCGGAGGCCCCACAGATACGCAGTATTTT
TRBD2 TRBJ2-7 TRBV4-2 - CASSQEGITSGTYEQYF TGTGCCAGCAGCCAAGAAGGAATCACTAGCGGTACCTACGAGCAGTACTTC
TRBD2 TRBJ2-7 TRBV7-2 - CASSTSGGHLHEQYF TGTGCCAGCAGCACTAGCGGGGGCCATCTCCACGAGCAGTACTTC
- TRBJ1-2 TRBV20-1 - CSASESGLGSNYGYTF TGCAGTGCTAGTGAGTCAGGGCTGGGGTCTAACTATGGCTACACCTTC
- TRBJ1-6 TRBV27 - CASSTDSFGYNSPLHF TGTGCCAGCAGCACAGACAGCTTCGGGTATAATTCACCCCTCCACTTT
- TRBJ1-6 TRBV19 few CASSIGQADSPLHF TGTGCCAGTAGTATAGGACAGGCGGACTCACCCCTCCACTTT
- TRBJ2-5 TRBV19 - CASSRYSQGRVEETQYF TGTGCCAGTAGTCGCTATTCCCAGGGGCGGGTGGAAGAGACCCAGTACTTC
- TRBJ2-7 TRBV6-1 - CASSEQGINEQYF TGTGCCAGCAGTGAACAGGGTATCAACGAGCAGTACTTC
TRBD1 TRBJ1-3 TRBV4-2 - CASSTAGGAIYSGNTIYF TGTGCCAGCAGCACCGCAGGGGGTGCTATCTACTCTGGAAACACCATATATTTT
- TRBJ2-3 TRBV6-6 - CASMLRSGWSTDTQYF TGTGCCAGCATGCTACGGTCCGGGTGGTCCACAGATACGCAGTATTTT
- TRBJ1-6 TRBV7-8 - CASTREGQKNSPLHF TGTGCCAGCACCAGAGAGGGACAAAAGAATTCACCCCTCCACTTT
TRBD1 TRBJ2-2 TRBV9 - CASNRGIEELFF TGTGCCAGCAACAGGGGCATCGAGGAGCTGTTTTTT
TRBD2 TRBJ2-1 TRBV7-8 - CASSLAQGTSGVNEQFF TGTGCCAGCAGCTTAGCGCAAGGGACTAGCGGAGTCAATGAGCAGTTCTTC
- TRBJ1-2 TRBV3-1/TRBV3-2 - CASSWGDGYTF TGTGCCAGCAGCTGGGGGGATGGCTACACCTTC
- TRBJ2-5 TRBV5-4 few CASSLERGSVETQYF TGTGCCAGCAGCTTGGAGAGGGGGTCGGTGGAGACCCAGTACTTC
TRBD2 TRBJ2-1 TRBV2 - CASRSTGLAGATRGEQFF TGTGCCAGCAGGTCCACGGGACTAGCGGGGGCTACACGCGGGGAGCAGTTCTTC
- TRBJ2-2 TRBV10-3 - CATRDPKNTGELFF TGTGCCACCCGGGATCCTAAGAACACCGGGGAGCTGTTTTTT
TRBD1 TRBJ1-2 TRBV4-1 - CASSRVIDRDANYGYTF TGCGCCAGCAGCCGAGTGATCGACAGGGACGCCAACTATGGCTACACCTTC
- TRBJ1-5 TRBV7-9 - CASSFLDLAQHF TGTGCCAGCAGCTTCCTAGATTTGGCCCAGCATTTT
TRBD1 TRBJ1-1 TRBV28 - CASSSNTGTAF TGTGCCAGCAGTTCGAATACCGGGACAGCGTTT